Below, 11 T cell receptor beta chains from the same sample are listed, as sequenced in a study of T cell clonality in common variable immunodeficiency. Method: immunoSEQ multiplex PCR; TCRdb's copy keeps in-frame clones and lacks some. The sample holds 50,000 or so clones, and no clone turns up only once. The sample was peripheral blood mononuclear cells. These receptors all stem from a person aged 18 to 70 in good health.

This chain's CDR3 is CASSRLAGFTDTYTF. Incomplete CDR3 DNA: TGTGCCAGCAGTAGACTAGCGGGGTTCACAGATACC. The chain carries TRBV2 and TRBJ1-2; D gene ambiguous. The read gets to within 3 residues of the CDR3 end, and the germline J gene fills in the rest. The CDR3 has 15 residues. The germline CDR1 and CDR2 sequences are SNHLY and FYNNEI.

This clone was recorded at least ten times. The read gets to within 3 residues of the CDR3 end, and the germline J gene fills in the rest. The chain has TRBV2 and TRBJ1-2; a weak D match, TRBD1 (6 bases). The CDR3 totals 16 residues. Germline V gives CDR1 SNHLY, CDR2 FYNNEI. The CDR3 sequence: CASSASPYRGAGGYTF. CDR3 DNA, as far as it was read: TGTGCCAGCAGTGCTTCTCCCTACCGGGGGGCTGGCGGC.

This clone was seen ten or more times. The read is 3 residues too short to cover the CDR3 end, so that end is filled in from the germline J gene. The chain uses TRBV6-2 or TRBV6-3 and TRBJ2-2; 8 nucleotides align to TRBD2. This CDR3 is 14 amino acids long. Trimming at V came to 6 bases and at J to 5 bases, leaving 5 bases not matched to a gene. Germline CDR1 MNHEY, CDR2 SVGEGT. The CDR3 bases that were read are TGTGCCAGCAGCCGGGGGGGGGAAACCGGGGAG. It specifies CASSRGGETGE. The full CDR3 sequence reads CASSRGGETGELFF.

A few counts support this clone. Read sequence stops 3 residues before the CDR3 end, and the germline J gene provides the missing end. The rearrangement joins TRBV30 to TRBJ1-4, with D unclear. Germline CDR1 is GTSNPN and CDR2 is SVGIG (reference sequence). The CDR3 runs 14 residues. The part of the CDR3 DNA that was read is TGTGCCTGGAGTGTACCCTATGGTAGCTCACCA. Protein: CAWSVPYGSSP. The full CDR3 reads CAWSVPYGSSPLFF.

In this sample, this clone turned up many times. Coverage ceases 3 residues before the CDR3 finishes, and the germline J gene fills in the end. V gene TRBV5-6 combines with J gene TRBJ1-5; D ambiguous. Trimming shortened V by 2 bases and J by 7 bases, and 10 bases separated the two germline ends. The length of the CDR3 is 13 residues. Germline CDR1 and CDR2: SGHDT and YYEEEE. The CDR3 region is CASSLGGSQPQHF. The DNA read from the CDR3 is TGTGCCAGCAGCTTAGGCGGGAGCCAGCCC.

This clone was picked up many times. The read stops 3 residues short of the end of the CDR3; the missing end is completed from the germline J gene. The chain couples TRBV7-9 to TRBJ1-3; 9 bases are shared with TRBD1. Germline CDR1 reads SEHNR; CDR2 reads FQNEAQ (reference sequence). Unmatched junction bases numbered 3, after V lost 3 bases and J lost 3 bases. The CDR3 sequence is 15 residues long. The chain's CDR3 is CASSFTGGDGNTIYF. The covered CDR3 bases are TGTGCCAGCAGCTTCACAGGGGGCGATGGAAACACC.

In its sample, this clone was seen many times. The read ends 3 residues shy of where the CDR3 ends; the end is completed using the germline J gene. The J gene is TRBJ2-7, the V gene TRBV6-2 or TRBV6-3; D perhaps matches TRBD1 (6 bases). The CDR3 is 15 residues long. Trimming stripped 6 bases from V and 4 bases from J, with 19 bases between. The germline gives CDR1 MNHEY, CDR2 SVGEGT. CDR3 bases read: TGTGCCAGCAGGCTGGGGCAGGGGCCTACTTACGAG. Translated: CASRLGQGPTYE. The complete CDR3 sequence is CASRLGQGPTYEQYF.

This clone was seen ten or more times. Read data end 3 residues before the CDR3 end; the end is taken from the germline J gene. The chain is built from TRBV5-6 and TRBJ2-3, with D uncertain. Germline V lookup: CDR1 SGHDT, CDR2 YYEEEE. The CDR3 spans 15 residues. Trimming removed 0 bases from V and 1 base from J, with 9 bases in between. The DNA read from the CDR3 is TGTGCCAGCAGCTTGGGACTTACTCGCACAGATACG. Residues: CASSLGLTRTDT. The entire CDR3 reads CASSLGLTRTDTQYF.

This clone was counted a few times. From the germline J gene comes the end of the CDR3, since the read stops 3 residues before it. This chain joins TRBV18 and TRBJ2-3, with 11 nucleotides matching TRBD1. The germline CDR1 and CDR2 sequences are KGHSH and LQKENI. The CDR3 covers 15 residues. This CDR3 is CASSPPQDRGQTQYF. The part of the CDR3 DNA that was read is TGTGCCAGCTCACCACCCCAGGACAGGGGGCAAACG.

This clone has at least ten counts. The read is 3 residues too short to cover the CDR3 end, so that end is filled in from the germline J gene. The gene calls are TRBV20-1 and TRBJ1-1, with 9 bases aligning to TRBD1. The length of the CDR3 is 13 residues. The V gene's germline CDR1 is DFQATT and CDR2 SNEGSKA (reference sequence). The covered CDR3 bases are TGCAGTGCTAGCCAGACAGGGGGGCTGAAC. Its protein product is CSASQTGGLN. The CDR3 as a whole reads CSASQTGGLNAFF.

This clone was seen ten or more times. The read ends 3 residues early relative to the CDR3; the germline J gene fills the gap. The rearrangement uses TRBV30 and TRBJ1-4, with D maybe TRBD1 (5 bases). V was pared by 4 bases and J by 7 bases, with 16 bases between. CDR1 is GTSNPN and CDR2 is SVGIG in the germline V gene (reference sequence). The CDR3 contains 14 residues. The CDR3 sequence is CAWTLQGGGEKLFF. CDR3 DNA, as far as it was read: TGTGCCTGGACCCTCCAGGGAGGTGGTGAAAAA.